Below, 25 T cell receptor beta chains from the same sample are listed, as sequenced in a study of T cells in Graves' hyperthyroidism and ophthalmopathy. It was RNA transcripts that yielded the amplified TCR beta CDR3 regions. When the TCR CDR3 underwent first-round RT-PCR, the HTBI primer set was used. A single record per CDR3 protein comes from TCRdb applying MiXCR to the multiplex PCR reads. The sample lists 660,000 or so distinct CDR3 sequences, less than 25% seen once, with 34% in the top ten. The sequencing input was blood. These receptors were obtained from a man aged 25-40 years with Graves' ophthalmopathy.

Many counts were recorded for this clonotype. The chain combines TRBV2 with TRBJ2-1; D might be TRBD1 (6 bases). V dropped 4 bases and J dropped 1 base, with 11 bases sitting between them. The V gene's germline CDR1 is SNHLY and CDR2 FYNNEI. This CDR3 is 15 amino acids long. CDR3: CASSGTANSYNEQFF. CDR3 DNA: TGTGCCAGCAGTGGGACAGCTAATTCCTACAATGAGCAGTTCTTC.

This clonotype turned up a few times. This chain joins TRBV13 and TRBJ2-2; D uncertain. The CDR3 has 16 residues. Trimming took off 7 bases at V and 0 bases at J, with 15 bases between the two ends. Germline CDR1 reads PRHDT; CDR2 reads FYEKMQ (reference sequence). The CDR3: CASTLSSLTNTGELFF. The DNA of the CDR3 is TGTGCCAGCACCCTATCCTCCCTGACGAACACCGGGGAGCTGTTTTTT. Together with reference TRBV13 and TRBJ2-2, the CDR3 gives the full variable domain: AAGVIQSPRHLIKEKRETATLKCYPIPRHDTVYWYQQGPGQDPQFLISFYEKMQSDKGSIPDRFSAQQFSDYHSELNMSSLELGDSALYFCASTLSSLTNTGELFFGEGSRLTVL.

A few counts support this clonotype. This chain links TRBV9 with TRBJ2-5; TRBD2 matches at 9 bases. The CDR3 is made up of 13 amino acids. The junction had 4 bases not matched to a gene; V was cut back by 6 bases and J by 4 bases. Germline V lookup: CDR1 SGDLS, CDR2 YYNGEE. In nucleotides, the CDR3 is TGTGCCAGCAATGAAGCGGGAGGAGAGACCCAGTACTTC. This codes for CASNEAGGETQYF.

This clonotype was recorded many times. This chain links TRBV12-3 or TRBV12-4 with TRBJ1-4, with unresolved D. The germline V and J ends were trimmed by 6 bases and 10 bases, with 18 bases remaining between them. The CDR3 is 14 residues long. The chain's CDR3 is CASRRSGIEGKLFF. The CDR3 nucleotides read TGTGCCAGCAGACGATCGGGGATCGAGGGAAAACTGTTTTTT.

The rearrangement joins TRBV7-6 to TRBJ2-6; 9 bases align to TRBD1. The CDR3 covers 18 residues. Germline V lookup: CDR1 SGHVS, CDR2 FNYEAQ. The V gene end was trimmed by 5 bases and the J gene end by 0 bases; junction bases not matched to a gene: 8. CDR3 nucleotides: TGTGCCAGCAGCGTCCGGGACAGGGACTTCTCTGGGGCCAACGTCCTGACTTTC. As protein: CASSVRDRDFSGANVLTF.

This clonotype has only a few counts. The chain carries TRBV30 and TRBJ2-5; D possibly corresponds to TRBD1 (5 bases). The CDR3 extends over 15 amino acids. Between the trimmed V and J ends, which lost 0 bases and 2 bases, there was a span of 13 bases. Germline V gene sequence: CDR1 GTSNPN, CDR2 SVGIG (reference sequence). Here the CDR3 DNA reads TGTGCCTGGAGTGTACAGGCAGGGCGACAAGAGACCCAGTACTTC. Protein product: CAWSVQAGRQETQYF.

This clonotype has ten or more counts. The V and J genes are TRBV11-2 and TRBJ2-5; 12 bases are a match to TRBD1. With V trimmed by 1 base and J by 5 bases, 5 bases remained unmatched. The CDR3 has 16 residues. Germline V gene sequence: CDR1 SGHAT, CDR2 FQNNGV. CDR3 sequence reads: CASSLAGTGGLETQYF. As DNA, the CDR3 is TGTGCCAGCAGCTTAGCCGGGACAGGGGGCCTCGAGACCCAGTACTTC.

This clonotype was found many times. The chain carries TRBV6-5 and TRBJ1-2, with 7 bases identical to TRBD1. The V gene's germline CDR1 is MNHEY and CDR2 SVGAGI. The CDR3 consists of 15 residues. Germline trimming cut 2 bases from V and 8 bases from J; bases unmatched to any gene: 11. CDR3 DNA: TGTGCCAGCAGTTACGATTTCGACAGGGCGGGGGGCTACACCTTC. It codes for CASSYDFDRAGGYTF.

This clonotype was recorded at least ten times. The chain has TRBV28 and TRBJ1-5; tentative D call: TRBD1 (6 bases). Germline CDR1 reads MDHEN; CDR2 reads SYDVKM. The CDR3 extends over 18 amino acids. Trimming took off 5 bases at V and 1 base at J, with 21 bases between the two ends. The CDR3: CASSRPRGTPLSNQPQHF. Written as DNA, the CDR3 is TGTGCCAGCAGTCGCCCCCGCGGGACACCTTTGAGCAATCAGCCCCAGCATTTT.

J is TRBJ1-3 and V is TRBV20-1, with unresolved D. There are 13 residues in the CDR3. The germline V and J ends were trimmed by 4 bases and 0 bases, with 7 bases remaining between them. CDR1 is DFQATT and CDR2 is SNEGSKA in the germline V gene (reference sequence). The CDR3 bases are TGCAGTGCTATTTCGAGCTCTGGAAACACCATATATTTT. Protein sequence: CSAISSSGNTIYF.

This clonotype occurred many times. This sequence joins TRBV5-5 and TRBJ2-7, with D maybe TRBD1 (5 bases). This CDR3 has 15 residues. The V end was cut by 2 bases, the J end by 0 bases, with 12 bases between. CDR1 is SGHKS and CDR2 is YYEKEE in the germline V gene (reference sequence). The CDR3 coding sequence is TGTGCCAGCAGCTTAAGGGGCAGGAGCTCCTACGAGCAGTACTTC. Translated: CASSLRGRSSYEQYF.

Only a few counts were recorded for this clonotype. V usage is TRBV5-1 and J usage is TRBJ2-3, with D tentatively TRBD1 (5 bases). Trimming took 5 bases from V and 0 from J, leaving 7 bases between them. Germline values: CDR1 SGHRS, CDR2 YFSETQ. CDR3 length equals 13 residues. DNA for the CDR3: TGCGCCAGCAGGGACACTAGCACAGATACGCAGTATTTT. Its translation: CASRDTSTDTQYF.

This clonotype was seen a handful of times. V and J are TRBV6-5 and TRBJ2-7; D gene uncertain. V was shortened by 2 bases and J by 3 bases, with 8 bases between the two germline ends. Germline V CDR1 and CDR2: MNHEY, SVGAGI. This CDR3 contains 13 residues. The CDR3 loop reads CASSYGPFYEQYF. DNA of the CDR3: TGTGCCAGCAGTTACGGACCATTCTACGAGCAGTACTTC.

This clonotype was detected only a few times. The chain uses TRBV9 and TRBJ1-2, with D tentatively TRBD1 (5 bases). Trimming removed 4 bases from V and 3 bases from J, with 16 bases in between. The CDR3 consists of 15 residues. Germline V lookup: CDR1 SGDLS, CDR2 YYNGEE. The CDR3 DNA reads TGTGCCAGCAGCCCGCGTCGGGGGGGTGACTATGGCTACACCTTC. Amino acid sequence: CASSPRRGGDYGYTF.

This chain uses TRBV3-1 with TRBJ1-1; TRBD1 matches 8 bases. The CDR3 extends over 13 amino acids. In germline, CDR1 is LGHDT, CDR2 YNNKEL (reference sequence). V shed 2 bases and J 6 bases; nucleotides not matched to a gene: 2. The CDR3 spells CASSQTGGSEAFF. The CDR3 DNA is TGTGCCAGCAGCCAAACAGGGGGTTCTGAAGCTTTCTTT.

The J gene is TRBJ1-5, the V gene TRBV10-3; the match to TRBD1 covers 8 bases. The CDR3 loop spans 14 amino acids. J gave up 3 bases and V 4 bases, and 2 bases lay outside the gene matches. Germline V gene data show CDR1 as ENHRY and CDR2 as SYGVKD. The CDR3, as DNA: TGTGCCATCAGTGGGACAGGGTACAATCAGCCCCAGCATTTT. Translating it yields CAISGTGYNQPQHF.

This clonotype was found many times. The chain is built from TRBV11-2 and TRBJ2-3, with 11 bases aligning to TRBD2. The CDR3 runs to 16 residues. Germline loops: CDR1 SGHAT, CDR2 FQNNGV. The junction had 4 bases not matched to a gene; V was cut back by 2 bases and J by 3 bases. CDR3 sequence: CASSLMTSGVTDTQYF. The CDR3 bases are TGTGCCAGCAGCTTAATGACTAGCGGGGTAACAGATACGCAGTATTTT.

This clonotype has just a few counts. This rearrangement joins TRBV6-2 or TRBV6-3 to TRBJ2-2, with TRBD1 matching over 8 bases. Trimming removed 5 bases from V and 2 bases from J; junction bases left unmatched: 7. Germline V gene lookup returns CDR1 MNHEY and CDR2 SVGEGT. This CDR3 spans 16 amino acids. This CDR3 reads CASSADRGFNTGELFF. CDR3 in DNA: TGTGCCAGCAGTGCCGACAGGGGCTTCAACACCGGGGAGCTGTTTTTT.

The sample holds a few counts of this clonotype. The chain joins TRBV20-1 to TRBJ2-7, with D tentatively TRBD2 (6 bases). In germline, CDR1 is DFQATT, CDR2 SNEGSKA (reference sequence). Trimming removed 3 bases from V and 0 bases from J, with 12 bases in between. This CDR3 is built from 14 residues. Written as DNA, the CDR3 is TGCAGTGCTAGTCCAGCGGGTAGCTCCTACGAGCAGTACTTC. It codes for CSASPAGSSYEQYF.

The chain has TRBV27 and TRBJ1-3; D not certain. The CDR3 spans 12 residues. Germline V gives CDR1 MNHEY, CDR2 SMNVEV (reference sequence). V was cut by 6 bases and J by 4 bases, with 7 bases left in between. The CDR3 here is CASSAGGNTIYF. The CDR3 DNA is TGTGCCAGCAGCGCAGGAGGAAACACCATATATTTT.

This clonotype was seen only a few times. The chain recombines TRBV29-1 with TRBJ1-1; D unclear. This CDR3 contains 14 residues. Per the germline V gene, CDR1 is SQVTM and CDR2 is ANQGSEA. Trimming shortened V by 0 bases and J by 0 bases, and 8 bases separated the two germline ends. This CDR3 is CSVEDRQVNTEAFF. The CDR3 DNA follows: TGCAGCGTTGAAGATCGGCAGGTGAACACTGAAGCTTTCTTT.

The V gene is TRBV30, the J gene TRBJ2-1; D possibly uses TRBD1 or TRBD2 (6 bases each). The V end was cut by 0 bases, the J end by 9 bases, with 9 bases between. Germline loops: CDR1 GTSNPN, CDR2 SVGIG (reference sequence). This CDR3 is built from 12 residues. This CDR3 reads CAWSVGGGEQFF. The CDR3 DNA is TGTGCCTGGAGTGTTGGAGGGGGTGAGCAGTTCTTC.

This clonotype was observed a handful of times. This chain uses TRBV20-1 with TRBJ2-7; D is possibly TRBD2 (5 bases). Germline V gives CDR1 DFQATT, CDR2 SNEGSKA (reference sequence). V was shortened by 0 bases and J by 7 bases, with 22 bases between the two germline ends. The CDR3 totals 16 residues. The CDR3 coding sequence is TGCAGTGCTAGAGATGTGGGCCTCACGGCCGGAGGAGAGCAGTACTTC. Translation gives CSARDVGLTAGGEQYF.

This clonotype appeared a few times. The rearrangement joins TRBV27 to TRBJ2-1, with 9 positions matching TRBD2. The CDR3 has 18 amino acids. V trimming: 0 bases; J trimming: 4 bases; junction bases outside the gene matches: 10. Germline V gene sequence: CDR1 MNHEY, CDR2 SMNVEV (reference sequence). CDR3 loop: CASSLSGFETSGYNEQFF. Written as DNA, the CDR3 is TGTGCCAGCAGTTTATCGGGCTTCGAGACTAGCGGTTACAATGAGCAGTTCTTC.

The chain combines TRBV7-9 with TRBJ2-1; 7 bases line up with TRBD2. The CDR3 is 15 amino acids. J lost 5 bases, V lost 5 bases, and 9 bases had no gene match. CDR1 and CDR2 (germline): SEHNR, FQNEAQ (reference sequence). CDR3 sequence reads: CASSHRPSGHNEQFF. DNA of the CDR3: TGTGCCAGCAGCCACCGGCCTAGCGGCCACAATGAGCAGTTCTTC.